The 13 T cell receptor beta chains given below trace back to one sample, sequenced in a study of shared clonotypes between healthy human individuals. Some clones are missing from TCRdb's copy, which holds only in-frame ones; the method was immunoSEQ multiplex PCR. The data show around 1.1 million clones, approximately 80% seen once. The material sequenced was memory CD4+ T cells from PBMCs. The subset here: CD45RA-negative fraction. The receptors derive from a young man in good health. Some clones in this sample may be carry-over from other donors' samples.

The genes are TRBV12-5 and TRBJ2-3; 10 bases match TRBD1. With V trimmed by 1 base and J by 6 bases, 4 bases remained unmatched. This CDR3 contains 15 residues. Germline V gives CDR1 LGHNT, CDR2 FRNRAP. CDR3 loop: CASGLGGQGPDTQYF. CDR3 DNA: TGTGCTAGTGGTTTGGGGGGACAGGGGCCCGATACGCAGTATTTT.

The chain uses TRBV6-6 and TRBJ1-2, with 11 bases lining up with TRBD1. This CDR3 contains 16 residues. The V gene's germline CDR1 is MNHNY and CDR2 SVGAGI (reference sequence). J gave up 2 bases and V 7 bases, and 9 bases lay outside the gene matches. The CDR3 is CASKNPGQGGNYGYTF. The CDR3 coding sequence is TGTGCCAGCAAAAATCCGGGACAGGGGGGGAACTATGGCTACACCTTC.

This clone was seen a handful of times. J is TRBJ1-1 and V is TRBV29-1; maybe TRBD1 (6 bases). The germline V gene has CDR1 SQVTM and CDR2 ANQGSEA. The CDR3 sequence is 11 residues long. V lost 7 bases and J 3 bases, leaving 9 bases between the germline ends. In DNA form, the CDR3 reads TGCAGCGACAGGGAATACACTGAAGCTTTCTTT. Translation gives CSDREYTEAFF.

V usage is TRBV27 and J usage is TRBJ1-5; 7 bases fit TRBD1. The ends lost 5 bases at V and 6 bases at J; junction bases unmatched: 7. This CDR3 contains 14 residues. Germline CDR1 MNHEY, CDR2 SMNVEV (reference sequence). CDR3 protein: CASSPRTGAQPQHF. For the CDR3, the DNA is TGTGCCAGCAGTCCCAGGACAGGTGCTCAGCCCCAGCATTTT.

This clone was counted a single time. The chain has TRBV9 and TRBJ2-5, with D unresolved. The V gene lost 2 bases and the J gene lost 5 bases, with 10 bases spanning the gap. The germline V gene encodes CDR1 SGDLS and CDR2 YYNGEE. The CDR3 runs to 13 residues. The chain's CDR3 is CASSVRAMETQYF. The DNA of the CDR3 is TGTGCCAGCAGCGTTCGGGCAATGGAGACCCAGTACTTC.

This chain joins TRBV30 and TRBJ1-5; D is unresolved. This CDR3 spans 13 amino acids. Germline lookup yields CDR1 GTSNPN and CDR2 SVGIG (reference sequence). The ends were cut back, 5 bases at V and 9 bases at J, with 17 bases in the middle. CDR3 residues: CAWAALSYRPQHF. CDR3 bases: TGTGCCTGGGCAGCACTCAGCTATCGGCCCCAGCATTTT.

This clone has a single count. The V and J genes are TRBV4-3 and TRBJ2-7; TRBD2 matches at 11 bases. V lost 3 bases and J lost 3; bases outside the gene matches: 16. The CDR3 contains 19 residues. CDR1 and CDR2 (germline): LGHNA, YSLEER. The CDR3 here is CASSQGGTSGTHFGYEQYF. For the CDR3, the DNA is TGCGCCAGCAGCCAGGGCGGGACTAGCGGAACTCATTTCGGCTACGAGCAGTACTTC.

This chain links TRBV14 with TRBJ1-4, with unresolved D. CDR1 SGHDN and CDR2 FVKESK come from the germline V gene. This CDR3 has 15 amino acids. Trimming shortened V by 1 base and J by 4 bases, and 10 bases separated the two germline ends. CDR3 sequence reads: CASSQVGADNEKLFF. Here the CDR3 DNA reads TGTGCCAGCAGCCAAGTAGGAGCTGATAATGAAAAACTGTTTTTT. Variable domain in full (rest from reference TRBV14 and TRBJ1-4): EAGVTQFPSHSVIEKGQTVTLRCDPISGHDNLYWYRRVMGKEIKFLLHFVKESKQDESGMPNNRFLAERTGGTYSTLKVQPAELEDSGVYFCASSQVGADNEKLFFGSGTQLSVL.

J is TRBJ1-3 and V is TRBV28; 9 bases map to TRBD1. The germline CDR1 and CDR2 sequences are MDHEN and SYDVKM. V trimming: 6 bases; J trimming: 2 bases; junction bases outside the gene matches: 5. The CDR3 runs 15 residues. CDR3 bases: TGTGCCAGCAGCCGTGACAGGGGGGCTGGAAACACCATATATTTT. As protein: CASSRDRGAGNTIYF.

The chain uses TRBV28 and TRBJ1-1; no clear D. The germline V gene has CDR1 MDHEN and CDR2 SYDVKM. V lost 1 base and J lost 0, with 6 bases in between. This CDR3 has 14 amino acids. CDR3: CASSLYRLNTEAFF. DNA of the CDR3: TGTGCCAGCAGTTTATACCGTTTGAACACTGAAGCTTTCTTT.

The V and J genes are TRBV19 and TRBJ2-2; 7 bases are a match to TRBD2. Germline CDR1 and CDR2: LNHDA and SQIVND (reference sequence). With V trimmed by 1 base and J by 4 bases, 3 bases remained unmatched. The CDR3 consists of 15 residues. The CDR3 spells CASSIASGGTGELFF. As DNA, the CDR3 is TGTGCCAGTAGTATAGCTAGCGGAGGCACCGGGGAGCTGTTTTTT.

Worth noting for this clone: Other DNA sequences in this sample translate to the same CDR3. The V gene is TRBV28, the J gene TRBJ2-2; the D gene is possibly TRBD2 (6 bases). There are 15 residues in the CDR3. Germline lookup yields CDR1 MDHEN and CDR2 SYDVKM. The V gene lost 3 bases and the J gene lost 0 bases, with 8 bases spanning the gap. Here the CDR3 reads CASSLGGANTGELFF. As DNA, the CDR3 is TGTGCCAGCAGTTTGGGCGGGGCGAACACCGGGGAGCTGTTTTTT.

The chain is built from TRBV5-1 and TRBJ2-5; D gene ambiguous. The CDR3 has 17 residues. In germline, CDR1 is SGHRS, CDR2 YFSETQ. V dropped 6 bases and J dropped 3 bases, with 24 bases sitting between them. As DNA, the CDR3 is TGCGCCAGCAACAAGAATCCTCTAGTTAATGTTGAAGAGACCCAGTACTTC. It is translated as CASNKNPLVNVEETQYF.